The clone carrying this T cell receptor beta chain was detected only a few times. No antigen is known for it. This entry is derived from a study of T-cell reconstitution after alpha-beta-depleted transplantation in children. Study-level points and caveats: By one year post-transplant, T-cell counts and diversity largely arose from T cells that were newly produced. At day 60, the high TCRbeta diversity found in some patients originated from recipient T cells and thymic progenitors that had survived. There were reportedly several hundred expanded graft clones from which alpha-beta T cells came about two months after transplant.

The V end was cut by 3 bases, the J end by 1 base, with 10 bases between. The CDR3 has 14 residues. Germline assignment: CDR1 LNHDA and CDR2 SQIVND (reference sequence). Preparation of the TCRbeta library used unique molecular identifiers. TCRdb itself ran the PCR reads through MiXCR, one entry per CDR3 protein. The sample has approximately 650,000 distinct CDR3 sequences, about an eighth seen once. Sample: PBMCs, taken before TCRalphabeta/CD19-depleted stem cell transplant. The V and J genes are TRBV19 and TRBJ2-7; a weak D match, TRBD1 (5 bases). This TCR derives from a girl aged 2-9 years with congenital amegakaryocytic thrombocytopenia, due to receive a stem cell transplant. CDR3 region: CASSISQGSYEQYF. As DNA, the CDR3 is TGTGCCAGTAGTATCTCGCAGGGATCCTACGAGCAGTACTTC.